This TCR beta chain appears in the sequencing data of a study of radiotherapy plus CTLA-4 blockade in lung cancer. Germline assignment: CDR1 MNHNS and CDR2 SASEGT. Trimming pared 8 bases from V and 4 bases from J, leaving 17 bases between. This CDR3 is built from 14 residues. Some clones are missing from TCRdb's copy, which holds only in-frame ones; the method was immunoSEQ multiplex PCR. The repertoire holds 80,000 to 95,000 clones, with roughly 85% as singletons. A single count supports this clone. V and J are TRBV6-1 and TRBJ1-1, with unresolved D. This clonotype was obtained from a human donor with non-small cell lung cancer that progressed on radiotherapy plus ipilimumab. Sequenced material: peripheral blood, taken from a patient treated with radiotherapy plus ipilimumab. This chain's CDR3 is CASEPTGLGTEAFF. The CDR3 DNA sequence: TGTGCCAGCGAACCAACGGGGTTAGGCACTGAAGCTTTCTTT.